Detailed here is one T cell receptor beta chain. Its matching antigen is unknown. The CDR3 runs 14 residues. Germline values: CDR1 MDHEN, CDR2 SYDVKM. Trimming took off 4 bases at V and 2 bases at J, with 8 bases between the two ends. Unstimulated naive, memory, effector memory and TEMRA subsets were sequenced, and this was done in a few donor pairs. The sample belongs to a study of siplizumab effects on memory and regulatory T cells. Using immunoSEQ multiplex PCR, the repertoire was profiled, and TCRdb retains in-frame clones only, with some absent. The data show tens of thousands of clones, roughly 95% seen once. General study results and limits: On average, about 70% of mappable alloreactive CD4+ clones were Treg-derived under siplizumab, against about 29% in controls. No naive or memory phenotype could be assigned to roughly 75-95% of proliferating clones.

Sequencing was performed on naive CD4+ T cells sorted from blood. The chain links TRBV28 to TRBJ2-2, with D perhaps assigned TRBD1 or TRBD2 (5 bases each). The source is a human donor in good health. CDR3: CASSSGTNTGELFF. Here the CDR3 DNA reads TGTGCCAGCAGTTCCGGGACCAACACCGGGGAGCTGTTTTTT.